This entry features one T cell receptor beta chain sequence. Antigen: not known. The Oncomine TCR Beta short-read assay was applied to DNA of cultured CD4+ T cells. TCRdb re-analysed the PCR reads in MiXCR, keeping a single row per CDR3 protein. This sample has around 6,300 distinct CDR3 sequences; more than 65% occur once, and the top ten carry roughly 36%. Treatment specified: roughly ten-day PBMC culture with coronavirus spike peptide pools or control peptides (ViraFEST assay). The unexposed donor gave CD4+ T cells before the COVID-19 pandemic (2011-2018). The data belong to a study of vaccination and CD4 T cells after COVID-19. Study-wide context: The stimulus for the cells was overlapping spike peptides derived from SARS-CoV-2, HCoV-NL63, HCoV-OC43 and HCoV-229E.

Between the trimmed V and J ends, which lost 2 bases and 12 bases, there was a span of 5 bases. The CDR3 consists of 11 residues. The germline V gene encodes CDR1 MNHEY and CDR2 SVGEGT. The sequence was obtained from a human donor in good health. The sequencing sample was made of CD4+ T cells from blood, cultured in vitro. This chain connects TRBV6-2 or TRBV6-3 to TRBJ1-6, with D unclear. CDR3 sequence reads: CASSYKGPLHF. The CDR3 DNA reads as TGTGCCAGCAGTTACAAGGGACCCCTCCACTTT.